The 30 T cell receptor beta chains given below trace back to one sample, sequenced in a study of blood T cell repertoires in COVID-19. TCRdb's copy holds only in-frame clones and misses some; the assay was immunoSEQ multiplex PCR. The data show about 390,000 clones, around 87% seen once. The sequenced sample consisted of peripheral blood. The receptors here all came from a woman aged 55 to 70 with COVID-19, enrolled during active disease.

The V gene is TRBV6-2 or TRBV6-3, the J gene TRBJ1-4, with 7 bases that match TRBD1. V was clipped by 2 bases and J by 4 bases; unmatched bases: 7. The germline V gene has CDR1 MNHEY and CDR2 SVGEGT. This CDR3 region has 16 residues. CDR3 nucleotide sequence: TGTGCCAGCAGTTACCCCCAGGGACAGAATAATGAAAAACTGTTTTTT. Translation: CASSYPQGQNNEKLFF.

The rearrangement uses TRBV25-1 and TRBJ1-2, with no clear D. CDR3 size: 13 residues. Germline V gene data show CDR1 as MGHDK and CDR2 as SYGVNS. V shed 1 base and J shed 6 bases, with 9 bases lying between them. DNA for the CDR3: TGTGCCAGCAGTGAATTAGTAGGAGATGGCTACACCTTC. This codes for CASSELVGDGYTF.

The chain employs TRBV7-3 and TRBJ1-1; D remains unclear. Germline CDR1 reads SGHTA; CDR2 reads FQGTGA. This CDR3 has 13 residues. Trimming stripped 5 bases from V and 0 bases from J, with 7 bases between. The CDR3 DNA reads TGTGCCAGCAGCCGTCTAATGAACACTGAAGCTTTCTTT. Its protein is CASSRLMNTEAFF.

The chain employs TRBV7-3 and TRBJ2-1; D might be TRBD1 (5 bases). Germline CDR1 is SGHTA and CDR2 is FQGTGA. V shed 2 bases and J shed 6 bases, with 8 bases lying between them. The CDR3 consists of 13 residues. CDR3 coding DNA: TGTGCCAGCAGCTTACACCAGGGCAATGAGCAGTTCTTC. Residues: CASSLHQGNEQFF.

CDR3 sequence reads: CASSNGGAYNEQFF. For the CDR3, the DNA is TGTGCCAGCTCCAACGGGGGGGCCTACAATGAGCAGTTCTTC. The gene calls are TRBV6-5 and TRBJ2-1; 8 nucleotides agree with TRBD2. J lost 2 bases, V lost 8 bases, and 5 bases had no gene match. CDR1 and CDR2 from the germline V gene are MNHEY and SVGAGI. The CDR3 is 14 amino acids.

CDR3 in DNA: TGCGCCAGCAGCCAAGCTACAGGGGTGGGTGAAAAACTGTTTTTT. It translates to CASSQATGVGEKLFF. The rearrangement joins TRBV4-1 to TRBJ1-4, with 7 positions matching TRBD1. V lost 1 base, J lost 7 bases, and 6 bases stayed unmatched. Germline CDR1 is MGHRA and CDR2 is YSYEKL. The CDR3 contains 15 residues.

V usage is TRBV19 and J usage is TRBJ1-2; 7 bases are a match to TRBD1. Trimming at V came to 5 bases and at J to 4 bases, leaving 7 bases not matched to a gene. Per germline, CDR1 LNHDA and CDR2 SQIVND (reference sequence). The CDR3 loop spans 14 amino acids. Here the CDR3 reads CASSGGGQLYGYTF. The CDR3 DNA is TGTGCCAGTAGTGGTGGGGGACAGCTCTATGGCTACACCTTC. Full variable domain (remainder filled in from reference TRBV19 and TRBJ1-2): DGGITQSPKYLFRKEGQNVTLSCEQNLNHDAMYWYRQDPGQGLRLIYYSQIVNDFQKGDIAEGYSVSREKKESFPLTVTSAQKNPTAFYLCASSGGGQLYGYTFGSGTRLTVV.

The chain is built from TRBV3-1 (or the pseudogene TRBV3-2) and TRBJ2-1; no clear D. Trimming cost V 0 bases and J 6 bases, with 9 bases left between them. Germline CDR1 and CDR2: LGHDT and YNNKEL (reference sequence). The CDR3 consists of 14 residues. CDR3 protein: CASSQDPATNEQFF. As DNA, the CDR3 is TGTGCCAGCAGCCAAGATCCAGCGACCAATGAGCAGTTCTTC.

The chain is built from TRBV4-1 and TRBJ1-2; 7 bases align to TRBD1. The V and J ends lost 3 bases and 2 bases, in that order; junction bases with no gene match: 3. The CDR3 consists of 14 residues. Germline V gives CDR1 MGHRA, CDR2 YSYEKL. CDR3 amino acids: CASSHRDSNYGYTF. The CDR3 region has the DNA TGCGCCAGCAGCCACCGGGACAGCAACTATGGCTACACCTTC.

CDR3 coding DNA: TGTGCCAGCAGCTCCAGGGACAGGGGGTTTTCCTACGAGCAGTACTTC. Translated: CASSSRDRGFSYEQYF. J is TRBJ2-7 and V is TRBV28; 11 nucleotides align to TRBD1. The CDR3 totals 16 residues. Germline V gene sequence: CDR1 MDHEN, CDR2 SYDVKM. The V gene end was trimmed by 6 bases and the J gene end by 1 base; junction bases not matched to a gene: 8.

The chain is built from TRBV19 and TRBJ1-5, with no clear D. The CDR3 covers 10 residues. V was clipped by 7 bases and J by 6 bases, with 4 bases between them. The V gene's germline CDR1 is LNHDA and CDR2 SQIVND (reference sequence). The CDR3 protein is CASNLQPQHF. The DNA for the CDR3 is TGTGCCAGTAATCTTCAGCCCCAGCATTTT.

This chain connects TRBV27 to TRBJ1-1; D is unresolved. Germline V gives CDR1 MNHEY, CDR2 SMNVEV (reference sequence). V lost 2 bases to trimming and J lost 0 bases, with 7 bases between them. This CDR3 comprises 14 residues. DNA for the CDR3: TGTGCCAGCAGTTTAAGCCCCATGAACACTGAAGCTTTCTTT. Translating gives CASSLSPMNTEAFF.

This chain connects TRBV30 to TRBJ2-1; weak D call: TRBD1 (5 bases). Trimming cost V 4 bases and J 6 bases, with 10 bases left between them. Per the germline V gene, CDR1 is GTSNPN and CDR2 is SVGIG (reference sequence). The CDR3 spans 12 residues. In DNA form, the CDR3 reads TGTGCCTGGATGGGGCTAGGCAATGAGCAGTTCTTC. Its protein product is CAWMGLGNEQFF. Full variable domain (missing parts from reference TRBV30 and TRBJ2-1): SQTIHQWPATLVQPVGSPLSLECTVEGTSNPNLYWYRQAAGRGLQLLFYSVGIGQISSEVPQNLSASRPQDRQFILSSKKLLLSDSGFYLCAWMGLGNEQFFGPGTRLTVL.

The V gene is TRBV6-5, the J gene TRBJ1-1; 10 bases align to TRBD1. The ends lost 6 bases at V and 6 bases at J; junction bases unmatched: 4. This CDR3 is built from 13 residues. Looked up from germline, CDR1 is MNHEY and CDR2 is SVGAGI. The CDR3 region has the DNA TGTGCCAGCAGGTCGACAGGGGGCGCTGAAGCTTTCTTT. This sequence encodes CASRSTGGAEAFF.

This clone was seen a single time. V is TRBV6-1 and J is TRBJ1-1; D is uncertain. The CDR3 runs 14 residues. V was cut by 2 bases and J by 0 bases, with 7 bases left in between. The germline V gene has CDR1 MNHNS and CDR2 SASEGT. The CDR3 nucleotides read TGTGCCAGCAGTGAAAACGGGGTGAACACTGAAGCTTTCTTT. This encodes CASSENGVNTEAFF.

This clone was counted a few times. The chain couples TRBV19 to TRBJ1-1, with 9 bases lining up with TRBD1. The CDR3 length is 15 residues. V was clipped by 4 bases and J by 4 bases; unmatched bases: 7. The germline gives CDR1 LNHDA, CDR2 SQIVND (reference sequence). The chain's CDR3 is CASSSHGQGSTEAFF. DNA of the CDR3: TGTGCCAGTAGTAGCCACGGACAGGGGAGCACTGAAGCTTTCTTT.

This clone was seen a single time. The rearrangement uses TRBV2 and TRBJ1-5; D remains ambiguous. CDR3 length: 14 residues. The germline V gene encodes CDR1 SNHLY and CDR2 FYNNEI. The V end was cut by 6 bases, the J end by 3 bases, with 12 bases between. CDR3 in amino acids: CASSGRQSNQPQHF. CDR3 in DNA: TGTGCCAGCAGCGGGAGGCAGTCCAATCAGCCCCAGCATTTT.

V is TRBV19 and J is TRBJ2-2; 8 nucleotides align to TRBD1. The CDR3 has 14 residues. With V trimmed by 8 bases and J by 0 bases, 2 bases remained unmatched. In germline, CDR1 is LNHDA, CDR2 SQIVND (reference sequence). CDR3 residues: CASRQGPNTGELFF. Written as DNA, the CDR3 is TGTGCCAGTCGACAGGGGCCGAACACCGGGGAGCTGTTTTTT.

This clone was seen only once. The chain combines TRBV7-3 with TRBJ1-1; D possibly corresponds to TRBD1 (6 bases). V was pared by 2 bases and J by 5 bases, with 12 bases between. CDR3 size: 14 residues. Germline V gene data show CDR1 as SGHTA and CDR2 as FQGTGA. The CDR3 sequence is CASSLVGQGTEAFF. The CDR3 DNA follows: TGTGCCAGCAGCTTAGTCGGGCAGGGGACTGAAGCTTTCTTT.

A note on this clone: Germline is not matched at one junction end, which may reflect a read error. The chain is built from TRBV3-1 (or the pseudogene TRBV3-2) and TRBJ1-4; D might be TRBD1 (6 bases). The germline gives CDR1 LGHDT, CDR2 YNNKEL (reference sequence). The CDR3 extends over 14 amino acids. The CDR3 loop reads CAGSNRDIREKLFF. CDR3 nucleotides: TGTGCCGGCAGCAACCGGGACATCCGGGAAAAACTGTTTTTT.

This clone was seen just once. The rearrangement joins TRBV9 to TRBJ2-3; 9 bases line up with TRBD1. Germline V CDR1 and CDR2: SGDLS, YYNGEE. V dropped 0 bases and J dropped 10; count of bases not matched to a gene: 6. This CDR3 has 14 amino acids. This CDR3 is CASSVATGGGAQYF. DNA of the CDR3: TGTGCCAGCAGCGTAGCTACAGGGGGCGGGGCGCAGTATTTT. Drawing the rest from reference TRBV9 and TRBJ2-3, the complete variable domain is DSGVTQTPKHLITATGQRVTLRCSPRSGDLSVYWYQQSLDQGLQFLIQYYNGEERAKGNILERFSAQQFPDLHSELNLSSLELGDSALYFCASSVATGGGAQYFGPGTRLTVL.

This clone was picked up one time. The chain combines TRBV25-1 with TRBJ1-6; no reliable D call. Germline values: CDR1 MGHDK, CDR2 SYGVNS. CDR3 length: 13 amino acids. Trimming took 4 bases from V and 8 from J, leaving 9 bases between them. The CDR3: CASSAWEDSPLHF. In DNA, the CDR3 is TGTGCCAGCAGTGCCTGGGAGGATTCACCCCTCCACTTT.

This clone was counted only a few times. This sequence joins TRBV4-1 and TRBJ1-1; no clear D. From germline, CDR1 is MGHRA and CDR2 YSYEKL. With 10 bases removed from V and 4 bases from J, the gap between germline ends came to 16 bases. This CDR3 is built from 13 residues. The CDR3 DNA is TGCGCCACCCAGCGGGGAGCGAGCACTGAAGCTTTCTTT. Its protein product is CATQRGASTEAFF.

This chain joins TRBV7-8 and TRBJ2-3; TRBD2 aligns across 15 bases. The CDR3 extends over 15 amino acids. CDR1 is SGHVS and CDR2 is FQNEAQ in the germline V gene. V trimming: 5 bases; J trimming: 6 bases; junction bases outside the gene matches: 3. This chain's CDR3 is CASSAGLAGGDTQYF. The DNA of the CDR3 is TGTGCCAGCAGCGCGGGACTAGCGGGGGGTGATACGCAGTATTTT.

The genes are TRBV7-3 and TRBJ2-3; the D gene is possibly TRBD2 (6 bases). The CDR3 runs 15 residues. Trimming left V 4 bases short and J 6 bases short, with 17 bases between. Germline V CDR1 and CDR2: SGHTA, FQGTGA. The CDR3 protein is CASSSFSSAGDTQYF. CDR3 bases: TGTGCCAGCAGCTCCTTCTCCAGCGCGGGGGATACGCAGTATTTT. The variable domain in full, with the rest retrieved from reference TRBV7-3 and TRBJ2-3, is GAGVSQTPSNKVTEKGKYVELRCDPISGHTALYWYRQSLGQGPEFLIYFQGTGAADDSGLPNDRFFAVRPEGSVSTLKIQRTERGDSAVYLCASSSFSSAGDTQYFGPGTRLTVL.

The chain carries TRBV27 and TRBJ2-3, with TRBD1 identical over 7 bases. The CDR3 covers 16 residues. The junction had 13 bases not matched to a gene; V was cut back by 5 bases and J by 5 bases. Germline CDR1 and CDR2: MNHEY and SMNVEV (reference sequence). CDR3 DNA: TGTGCCAGCAGTATAGGGGACAAAAGGGGGCGAGATACGCAGTATTTT. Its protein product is CASSIGDKRGRDTQYF.

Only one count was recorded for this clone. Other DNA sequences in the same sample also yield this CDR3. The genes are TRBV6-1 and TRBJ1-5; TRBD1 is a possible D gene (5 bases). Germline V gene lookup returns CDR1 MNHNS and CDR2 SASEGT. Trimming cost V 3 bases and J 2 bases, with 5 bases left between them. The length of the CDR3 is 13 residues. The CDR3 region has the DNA TGTGCCAGCAGTGACAGGGGCAATCAGCCCCAGCATTTT. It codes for CASSDRGNQPQHF.

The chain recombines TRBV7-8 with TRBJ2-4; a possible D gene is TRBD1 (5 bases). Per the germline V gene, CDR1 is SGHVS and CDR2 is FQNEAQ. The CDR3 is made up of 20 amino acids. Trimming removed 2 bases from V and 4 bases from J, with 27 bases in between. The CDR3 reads CASSLSRRAGLLKAKNIQYF. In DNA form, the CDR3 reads TGTGCCAGCAGCTTAAGTAGACGGGCAGGGCTCTTGAAGGCAAAAAACATTCAGTACTTC.

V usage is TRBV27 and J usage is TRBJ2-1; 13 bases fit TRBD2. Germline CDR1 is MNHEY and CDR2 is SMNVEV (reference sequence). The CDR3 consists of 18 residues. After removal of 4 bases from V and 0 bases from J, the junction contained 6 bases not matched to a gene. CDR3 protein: CASSSRRTSGGSYNEQFF. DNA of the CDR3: TGTGCCAGCAGTTCGCGGCGGACTAGCGGGGGCTCCTACAATGAGCAGTTCTTC.

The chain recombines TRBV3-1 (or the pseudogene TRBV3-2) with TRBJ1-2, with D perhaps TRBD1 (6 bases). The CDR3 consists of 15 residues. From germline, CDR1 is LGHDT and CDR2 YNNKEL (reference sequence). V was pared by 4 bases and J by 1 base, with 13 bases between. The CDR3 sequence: CASSRFTGINYGYTF. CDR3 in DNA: TGTGCCAGCAGCCGGTTTACAGGGATTAACTATGGCTACACCTTC.